This is a list of T cell receptor beta chains from one sample in a study of blood T cell repertoires in COVID-19. Assay used: immunoSEQ multiplex PCR; TCRdb lists only in-frame clones, some missing. The sample has about 260,000 clones, approximately 90% seen once. What was sequenced was PBMCs or T cells enriched from blood (not recorded which). These receptors were obtained from a man aged 40-50 years who had been exposed to COVID-19. Both conserved end residues are part of each CDR3.

CDR3 protein	V gene	J gene
CASSLVRRGLNSPLHF	TRBV11-2	TRBJ1-6
CASSLELAGSLSGANVLTF	TRBV5-1	TRBJ2-6
CASSQVNWTYQNNEQFF	TRBV3-1/TRBV3-2	TRBJ2-1
CASSRGLAGALLDYEQYF	TRBV28	TRBJ2-7
CASSLAGPTYEQYF	TRBV7-9	TRBJ2-7
CASSHTSGKTYEQFF	TRBV7-9	TRBJ2-1
CASSTRQYNEQFF	TRBV6-5	TRBJ2-1
CASSLGGGYEQYF	TRBV12-3/TRBV12-4	TRBJ2-7
CASSQADRALTVGELFF	TRBV5-1	TRBJ2-2
CASSYGTGEVGQPQHF	TRBV19	TRBJ1-5
CASSLALTYEQYF	TRBV5-8	TRBJ2-7
CASSSVGLAEVGVSYEQYF	TRBV19	TRBJ2-7
CASSIAGSLAVSYEQYF	TRBV19	TRBJ2-7
CANSPGGADYGYTF	TRBV28	TRBJ1-2
CASSQRQGNTGELFF	TRBV14	TRBJ2-2
CASSLYSAGVYEQYF	TRBV28	TRBJ2-7
CASSQYVEGDYGYTF	TRBV4-3	TRBJ1-2
CASSARLDSYEQYF	TRBV9	TRBJ2-7
CASSSTPLKHRDHMNTGELFF	TRBV23-1	TRBJ2-2
CASSPSIVQTGSGANVLTF	TRBV7-7	TRBJ2-6
CASTSAWNTGELFF	TRBV19	TRBJ2-2
CASSSRTSGANNEQFF	TRBV3-1/TRBV3-2	TRBJ2-1
CASRRDRLNEQFF	TRBV6-5	TRBJ2-1
CASSYFRTGDAGELFF	TRBV6-6	TRBJ2-2
CASRHLSGRRSGELFF	TRBV4-1	TRBJ2-2
CASSRLLAGGPGELFF	TRBV28	TRBJ2-2
CASRHRDNSKETQYF	TRBV3-1/TRBV3-2	TRBJ2-5
CASSYWTGEAGELFF	TRBV6-5	TRBJ2-2
CASNSGGTADTEAFF	TRBV5-1	TRBJ1-1
CTSSSCRGLSTEAFF	TRBV1	TRBJ1-1
CASSPGTSGGSTDTQYF	TRBV11-3	TRBJ2-3